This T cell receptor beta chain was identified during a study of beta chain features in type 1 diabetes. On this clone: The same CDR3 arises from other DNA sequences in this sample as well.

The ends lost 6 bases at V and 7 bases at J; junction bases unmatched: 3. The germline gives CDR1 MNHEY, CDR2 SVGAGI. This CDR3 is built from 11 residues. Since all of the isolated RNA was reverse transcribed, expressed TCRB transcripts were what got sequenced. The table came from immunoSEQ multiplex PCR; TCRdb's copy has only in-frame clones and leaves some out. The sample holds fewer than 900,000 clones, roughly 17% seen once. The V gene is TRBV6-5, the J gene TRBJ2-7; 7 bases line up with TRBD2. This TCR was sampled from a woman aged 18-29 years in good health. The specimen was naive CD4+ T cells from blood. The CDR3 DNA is TGTGCCAGCAGCCAGGGACTAGAGCAGTACTTC. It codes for CASSQGLEQYF.